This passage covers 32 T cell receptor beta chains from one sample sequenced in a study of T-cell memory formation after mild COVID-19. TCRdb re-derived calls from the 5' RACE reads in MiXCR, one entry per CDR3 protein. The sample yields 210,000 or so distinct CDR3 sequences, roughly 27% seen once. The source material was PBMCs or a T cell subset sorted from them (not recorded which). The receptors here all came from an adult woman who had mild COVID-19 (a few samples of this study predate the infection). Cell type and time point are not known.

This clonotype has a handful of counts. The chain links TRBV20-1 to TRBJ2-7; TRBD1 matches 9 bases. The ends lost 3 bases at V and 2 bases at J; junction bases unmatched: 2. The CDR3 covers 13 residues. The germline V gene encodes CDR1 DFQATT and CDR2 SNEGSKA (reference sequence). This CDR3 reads CSASDRGAYEQYF. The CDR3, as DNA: TGCAGTGCTAGCGACAGGGGGGCCTACGAGCAGTACTTC.

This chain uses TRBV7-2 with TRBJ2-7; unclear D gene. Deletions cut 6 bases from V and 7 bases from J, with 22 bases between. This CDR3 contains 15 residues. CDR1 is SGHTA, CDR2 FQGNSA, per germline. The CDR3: CASSADDTLGYEQYF. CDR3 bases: TGTGCCAGCAGTGCTGACGACACCCTGGGTTATGAGCAGTACTTC.

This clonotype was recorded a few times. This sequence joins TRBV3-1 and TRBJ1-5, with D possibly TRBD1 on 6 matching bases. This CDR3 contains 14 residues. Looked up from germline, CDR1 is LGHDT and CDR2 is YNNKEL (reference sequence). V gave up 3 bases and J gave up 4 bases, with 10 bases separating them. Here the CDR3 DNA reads TGTGCCAGCAGCCATCTAGGGGGGAATCAGCCCCAGCATTTT. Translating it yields CASSHLGGNQPQHF.

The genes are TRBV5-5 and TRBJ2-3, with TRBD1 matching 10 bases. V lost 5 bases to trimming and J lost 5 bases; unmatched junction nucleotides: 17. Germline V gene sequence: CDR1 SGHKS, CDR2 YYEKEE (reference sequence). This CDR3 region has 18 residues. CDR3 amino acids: CASSPTGTGVPSGDTQYF. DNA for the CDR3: TGTGCCAGCAGTCCAACCGGGACAGGGGTCCCATCGGGAGATACGCAGTATTTT.

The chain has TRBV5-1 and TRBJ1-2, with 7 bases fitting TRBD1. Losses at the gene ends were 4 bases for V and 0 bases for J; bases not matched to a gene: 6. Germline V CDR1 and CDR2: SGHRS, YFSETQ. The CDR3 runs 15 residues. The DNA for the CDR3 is TGCGCCAGCAGCGGGGGACAGAGAGCTAACTATGGCTACACCTTC. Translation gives CASSGGQRANYGYTF.

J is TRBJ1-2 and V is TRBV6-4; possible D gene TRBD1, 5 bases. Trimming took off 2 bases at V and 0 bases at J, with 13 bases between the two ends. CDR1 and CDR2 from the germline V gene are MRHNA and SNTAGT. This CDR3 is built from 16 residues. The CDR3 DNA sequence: TGTGCCAGCAGTGACCCCCTTAGGGGAGCTAACTATGGCTACACCTTC. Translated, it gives CASSDPLRGANYGYTF.

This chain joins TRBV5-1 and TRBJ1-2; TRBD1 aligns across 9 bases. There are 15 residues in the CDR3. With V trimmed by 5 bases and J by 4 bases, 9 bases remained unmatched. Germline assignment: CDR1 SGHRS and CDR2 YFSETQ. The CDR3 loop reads CASRLRTGDFYGYTF. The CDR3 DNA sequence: TGCGCCAGCAGGTTGAGGACAGGGGATTTCTATGGCTACACCTTC.

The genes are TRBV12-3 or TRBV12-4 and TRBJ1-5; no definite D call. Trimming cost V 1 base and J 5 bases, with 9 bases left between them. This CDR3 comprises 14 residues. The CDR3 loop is CASSLGSVDQPQHF. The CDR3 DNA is TGTGCCAGCAGTTTAGGGTCCGTCGATCAGCCCCAGCATTTT.

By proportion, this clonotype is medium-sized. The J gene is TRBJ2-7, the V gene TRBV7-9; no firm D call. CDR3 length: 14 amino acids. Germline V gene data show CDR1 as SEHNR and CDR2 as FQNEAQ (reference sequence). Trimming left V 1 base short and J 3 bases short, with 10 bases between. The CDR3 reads CASSLVLTDYEQYF. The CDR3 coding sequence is TGTGCCAGCAGCTTAGTTTTAACAGACTACGAGCAGTACTTC.

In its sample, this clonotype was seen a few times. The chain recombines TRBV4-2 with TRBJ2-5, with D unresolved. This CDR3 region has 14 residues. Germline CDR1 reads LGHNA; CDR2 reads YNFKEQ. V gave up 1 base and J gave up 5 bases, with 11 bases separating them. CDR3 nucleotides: TGTGCCAGCAGCCAAGTCCGTGATGCGGAGACCCAGTACTTC. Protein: CASSQVRDAETQYF.

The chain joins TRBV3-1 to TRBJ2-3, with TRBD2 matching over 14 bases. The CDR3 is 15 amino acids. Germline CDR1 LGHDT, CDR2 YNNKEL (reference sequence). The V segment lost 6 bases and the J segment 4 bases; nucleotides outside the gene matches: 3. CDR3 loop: CASRTSGGAADTQYF. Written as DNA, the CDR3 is TGTGCCAGCAGGACTAGCGGGGGGGCGGCAGATACGCAGTATTTT.

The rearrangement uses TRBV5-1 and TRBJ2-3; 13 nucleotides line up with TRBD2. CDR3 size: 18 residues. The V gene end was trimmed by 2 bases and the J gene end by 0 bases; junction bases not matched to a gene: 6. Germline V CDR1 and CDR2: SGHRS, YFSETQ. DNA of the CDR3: TGCGCCAGCAGCTTAGGACTAGCGGGGGTTATGAGCACAGATACGCAGTATTTT. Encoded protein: CASSLGLAGVMSTDTQYF. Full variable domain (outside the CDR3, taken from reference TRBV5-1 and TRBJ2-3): KAGVTQTPRYLIKTRGQQVTLSCSPISGHRSVSWYQQTPGQGLQFLFEYFSETQRNKGNFPGRFSGRQFSNSRSEMNVSTLELGDSALYLCASSLGLAGVMSTDTQYFGPGTRLTVL.

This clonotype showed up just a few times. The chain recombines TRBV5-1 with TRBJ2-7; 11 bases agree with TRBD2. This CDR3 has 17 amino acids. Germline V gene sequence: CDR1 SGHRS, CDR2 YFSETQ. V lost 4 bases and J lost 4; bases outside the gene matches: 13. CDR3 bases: TGCGCCAGCAGCCTTGTAGCGGGAGGGCCGGGGACGTACGAGCAGTACTTC. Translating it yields CASSLVAGGPGTYEQYF. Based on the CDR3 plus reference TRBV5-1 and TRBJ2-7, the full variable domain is KAGVTQTPRYLIKTRGQQVTLSCSPISGHRSVSWYQQTPGQGLQFLFEYFSETQRNKGNFPGRFSGRQFSNSRSEMNVSTLELGDSALYLCASSLVAGGPGTYEQYFGPGTRLTVT.

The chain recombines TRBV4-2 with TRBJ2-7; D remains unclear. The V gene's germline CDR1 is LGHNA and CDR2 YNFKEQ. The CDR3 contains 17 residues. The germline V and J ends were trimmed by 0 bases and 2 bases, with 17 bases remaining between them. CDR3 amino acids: CASSQDGFGIAAYEQYF. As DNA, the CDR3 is TGTGCCAGCAGCCAAGATGGGTTTGGCATTGCGGCCTACGAGCAGTACTTC.

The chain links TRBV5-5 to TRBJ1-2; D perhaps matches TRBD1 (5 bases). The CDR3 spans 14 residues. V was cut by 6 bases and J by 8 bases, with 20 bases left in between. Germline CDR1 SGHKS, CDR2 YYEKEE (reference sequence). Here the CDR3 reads CASTHTGGYEGYTF. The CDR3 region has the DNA TGTGCCAGCACCCATACCGGGGGTTATGAAGGCTACACCTTC.

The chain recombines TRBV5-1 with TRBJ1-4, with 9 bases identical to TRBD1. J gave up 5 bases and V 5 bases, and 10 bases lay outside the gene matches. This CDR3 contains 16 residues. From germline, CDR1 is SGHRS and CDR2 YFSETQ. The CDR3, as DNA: TGCGCCAGCAGTTACCATGGAGACAGGGGGAATGAAAAACTGTTTTTT. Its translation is CASSYHGDRGNEKLFF.

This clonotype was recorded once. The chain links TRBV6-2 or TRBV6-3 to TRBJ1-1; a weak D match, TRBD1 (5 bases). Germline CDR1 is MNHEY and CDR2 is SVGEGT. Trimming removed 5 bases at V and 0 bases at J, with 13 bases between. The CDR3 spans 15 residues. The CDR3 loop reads CASSRQAGLNTEAFF. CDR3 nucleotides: TGTGCCAGCAGTCGGCAAGCAGGGTTGAACACTGAAGCTTTCTTT.

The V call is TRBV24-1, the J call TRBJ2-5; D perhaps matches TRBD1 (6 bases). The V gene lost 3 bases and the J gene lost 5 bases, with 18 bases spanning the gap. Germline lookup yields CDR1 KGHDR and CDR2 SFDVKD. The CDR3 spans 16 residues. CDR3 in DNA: TGTGCCACCAGTGATGTGGGTGGGGGCCTTGGGGAGACCCAGTACTTC. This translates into CATSDVGGGLGETQYF.

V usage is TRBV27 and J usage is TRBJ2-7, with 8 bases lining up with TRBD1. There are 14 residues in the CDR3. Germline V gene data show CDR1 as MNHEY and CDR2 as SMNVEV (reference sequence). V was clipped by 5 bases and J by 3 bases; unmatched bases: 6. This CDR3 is CASSVRDRYYEQYF. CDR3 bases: TGTGCCAGCAGTGTCCGGGACAGGTACTACGAGCAGTACTTC.

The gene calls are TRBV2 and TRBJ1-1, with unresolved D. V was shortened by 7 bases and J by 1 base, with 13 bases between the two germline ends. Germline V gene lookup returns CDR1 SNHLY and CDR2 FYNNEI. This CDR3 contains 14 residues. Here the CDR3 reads CASTIQDQNTEAFF. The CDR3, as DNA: TGTGCCAGCACCATCCAGGACCAGAACACTGAAGCTTTCTTT.

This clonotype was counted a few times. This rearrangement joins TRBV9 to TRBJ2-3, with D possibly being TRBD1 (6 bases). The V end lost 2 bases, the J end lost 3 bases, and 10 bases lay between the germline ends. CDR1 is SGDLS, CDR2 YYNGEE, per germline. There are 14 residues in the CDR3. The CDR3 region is CASSVRTETDTQYF. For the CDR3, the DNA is TGTGCCAGCAGCGTTAGGACAGAAACAGATACGCAGTATTTT.

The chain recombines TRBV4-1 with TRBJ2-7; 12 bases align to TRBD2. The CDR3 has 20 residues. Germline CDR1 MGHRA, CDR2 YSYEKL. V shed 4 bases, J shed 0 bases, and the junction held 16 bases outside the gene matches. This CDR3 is CASSRFAPGLAGRSSYEQYF. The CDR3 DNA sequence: TGCGCCAGCAGCCGATTCGCACCGGGACTAGCGGGCCGTAGCTCCTACGAGCAGTACTTC.

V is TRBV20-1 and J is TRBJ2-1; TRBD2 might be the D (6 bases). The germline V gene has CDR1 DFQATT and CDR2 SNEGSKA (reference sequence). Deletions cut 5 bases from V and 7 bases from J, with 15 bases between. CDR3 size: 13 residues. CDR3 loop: CSAGRRLGNEQFF. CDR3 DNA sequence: TGCAGTGCTGGCCGTAGACTAGGGAATGAGCAGTTCTTC.

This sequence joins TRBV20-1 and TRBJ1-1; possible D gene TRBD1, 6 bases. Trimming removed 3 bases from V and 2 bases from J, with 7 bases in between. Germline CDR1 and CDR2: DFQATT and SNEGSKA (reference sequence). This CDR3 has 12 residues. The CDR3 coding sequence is TGCAGTGCTAGGACAGGTAACACTGAAGCTTTCTTT. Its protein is CSARTGNTEAFF.

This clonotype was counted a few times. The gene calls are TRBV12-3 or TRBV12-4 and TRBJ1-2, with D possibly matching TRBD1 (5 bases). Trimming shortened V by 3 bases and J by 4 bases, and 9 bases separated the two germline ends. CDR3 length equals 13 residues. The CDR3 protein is CASSLSGGYGYTF. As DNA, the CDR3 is TGTGCCAGCAGTTTGTCCGGGGGCTATGGCTACACCTTC.

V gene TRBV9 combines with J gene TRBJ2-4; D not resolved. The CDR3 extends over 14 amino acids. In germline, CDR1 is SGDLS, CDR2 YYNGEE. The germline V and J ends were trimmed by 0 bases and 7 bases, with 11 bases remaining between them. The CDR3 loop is CASSVGTATNIQYF. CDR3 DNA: TGTGCCAGCAGCGTAGGGACGGCCACTAACATTCAGTACTTC.

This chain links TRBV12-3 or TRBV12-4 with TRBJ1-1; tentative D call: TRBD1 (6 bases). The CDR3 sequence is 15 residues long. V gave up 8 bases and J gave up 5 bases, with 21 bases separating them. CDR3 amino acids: CASVPPQQGRTEAFF. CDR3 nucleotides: TGTGCCAGCGTACCCCCCCAGCAGGGGAGGACTGAAGCTTTCTTT.

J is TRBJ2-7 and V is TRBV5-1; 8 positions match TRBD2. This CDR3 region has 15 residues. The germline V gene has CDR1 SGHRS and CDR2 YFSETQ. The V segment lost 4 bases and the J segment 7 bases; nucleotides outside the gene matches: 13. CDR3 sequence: CASSTQSGSLEEQYF. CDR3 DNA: TGCGCCAGCAGCACCCAGAGCGGGAGCTTGGAAGAGCAGTACTTC.

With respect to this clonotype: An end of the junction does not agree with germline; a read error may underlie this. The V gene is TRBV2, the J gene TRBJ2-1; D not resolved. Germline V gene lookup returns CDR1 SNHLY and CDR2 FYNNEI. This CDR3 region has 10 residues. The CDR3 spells CASSEAQQNF. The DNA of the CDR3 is TGTGCCAGCAGTGAAGCGCAACAGAACTTC.

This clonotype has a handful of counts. This CDR3 is CASSLAGELAYGYTF. CDR3 DNA: TGCGCCAGCAGCTTAGCAGGGGAATTAGCCTATGGCTACACCTTC. The rearrangement links TRBV5-1 to TRBJ1-2; D is possibly TRBD1 (6 bases). Deletions cut 2 bases from V and 4 bases from J, with 15 bases between. Germline assignment: CDR1 SGHRS and CDR2 YFSETQ. This CDR3 contains 15 residues. The full variable domain, completed using reference TRBV5-1 and TRBJ1-2, is KAGVTQTPRYLIKTRGQQVTLSCSPISGHRSVSWYQQTPGQGLQFLFEYFSETQRNKGNFPGRFSGRQFSNSRSEMNVSTLELGDSALYLCASSLAGELAYGYTFGSGTRLTVV.

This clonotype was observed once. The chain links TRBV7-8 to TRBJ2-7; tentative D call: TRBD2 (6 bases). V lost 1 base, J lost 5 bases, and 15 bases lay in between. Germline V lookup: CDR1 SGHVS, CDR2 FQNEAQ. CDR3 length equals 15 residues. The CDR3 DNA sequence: TGTGCCAGCAGCTTAGGCTGGGCGGGGCGCGACGAGCAGTACTTC. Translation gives CASSLGWAGRDEQYF.

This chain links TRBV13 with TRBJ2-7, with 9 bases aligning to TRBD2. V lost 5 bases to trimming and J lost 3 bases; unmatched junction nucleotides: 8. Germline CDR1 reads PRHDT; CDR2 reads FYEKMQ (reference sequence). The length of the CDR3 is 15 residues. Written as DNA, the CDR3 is TGTGCCAGCAGCCCCGAGGGTAGCGGGAGCTACGAGCAGTACTTC. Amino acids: CASSPEGSGSYEQYF.